These T cell receptor beta chains were read from a single sample in a study of vaccination and CD4 T cells after COVID-19. No antigen has been assigned to these receptors. Via MiXCR, TCRdb re-called the PCR reads, giving one row per CDR3 protein. Of about 11,000 distinct CDR3 sequences in the sample, 50% to 75% are singletons; the top ten hold around 14%. Sequenced: CD4+ T cells from blood, cultured in vitro. These receptors were collected from a human donor who had recovered from COVID-19. CDR3s include the opening cysteine and the closing phenylalanine or tryptophan. The D gene is left open where the match is weak. The size of a clone is reported for some rows only, either as once, few or many, or as a class for expanded clones.

v_call,cdr3_length,d_call,clone_size,j_call,cdr3_aa,cdr3_nt
TRBV19,15,.,.,TRBJ2-2,CASSMVTLNTGELFF,TGTGCCAGTAGTATGGTGACACTTAACACCGGGGAGCTGTTTTTT
TRBV10-3,16,.,.,TRBJ1-2,CAIGSREPNFNYGYTF,TGTGCCATCGGTTCAAGGGAACCGAATTTTAACTATGGCTACACCTTC
TRBV2,14,.,.,TRBJ2-2,CASGGPRVTGELFF,TGTGCCAGCGGTGGGCCCCGAGTGACCGGGGAGCTGTTTTTT
TRBV5-4,13,.,few,TRBJ1-6,CASSLDGNSPLHF,TGTGCCAGCAGCTTGGACGGGAATTCACCCCTCCACTTT
TRBV11-3,15,.,.,TRBJ1-4,CASSSPGGTNEKLFF,TGTGCCAGCAGCTCCCCCGGCGGCACTAATGAAAAACTGTTTTTT
TRBV20-1,16,.,.,TRBJ2-3,CSAREWTTENWETQYF,TGCAGTGCTAGAGAGTGGACAACTGAAAATTGGGAAACGCAGTATTTT
TRBV5-6,12,.,few,TRBJ2-2,CASSLSAGELFF,TGTGCCAGCAGCCTAAGCGCCGGGGAGCTGTTTTTT
TRBV6-1,14,.,few,TRBJ1-2,CASSELTANYGYTF,TGTGCCAGCAGTGAACTCACAGCTAACTATGGCTACACCTTC
TRBV6-1,18,TRBD1,.,TRBJ1-6,CASSPTGTGSSYNSPLHF,TGTGCCAGCAGTCCGACCGGGACAGGGAGCTCCTATAATTCACCCCTCCACTTT
TRBV28,14,TRBD2,few,TRBJ2-3,CASRSGISTDTQYF,TGTGCCAGCAGGAGCGGGATAAGTACAGATACGCAGTATTTT
TRBV7-2,13,.,few,TRBJ1-1,CASSLMRDEGAFF,TGTGCCAGCAGCTTAATGAGGGATGAAGGAGCTTTCTTT
TRBV20-1,13,.,.,TRBJ1-5,CSASGGSNQPQHF,TGCAGTGCTTCCGGGGGGTCCAATCAGCCCCAGCATTTT
TRBV7-2,15,.,.,TRBJ1-5,CASSPGMGGNQPQHF,TGTGCCAGCAGCCCAGGTATGGGCGGCAATCAGCCCCAGCATTTT
TRBV30,12,.,.,TRBJ1-1,CADGSMNTEAFF,TGTGCGGACGGCTCCATGAACACTGAAGCTTTCTTT
TRBV21-1,12,.,once,TRBJ1-5,CASNRRNQPQHF,TGTGCCAGCAATCGTCGCAATCAGCCCCAGCATTTT
TRBV11-3,16,TRBD2,.,TRBJ2-7,CASSYWTSGRTYEQYF,TGTGCCAGCAGCTATTGGACTAGCGGGCGAACCTACGAGCAGTACTTC
TRBV5-1,15,.,few,TRBJ2-1,CASSLVGGTYNEQFF,TGCGCCAGCAGCTTGGTTGGCGGTACCTACAATGAGCAGTTCTTC
TRBV20-1,12,.,.,TRBJ1-6,CSALGAKSPLHF,TGCAGTGCCCTTGGGGCGAAATCACCCCTCCACTTT
TRBV4-1,15,.,.,TRBJ2-3,CASSRARSGEDTQYF,TGCGCCAGCAGCCGAGCCAGGTCGGGGGAGGATACGCAGTATTTT
TRBV19,17,TRBD2,once,TRBJ2-2,CASSMTSGRFDTGELFF,TGTGCCAGTAGTATGACTAGCGGGAGATTCGACACCGGGGAGCTGTTTTTT
TRBV7-2,13,.,.,TRBJ2-1,CASRNTGSGEQFF,TGTGCCAGCAGGAATACAGGGTCAGGCGAGCAGTTCTTC
TRBV6-2/TRBV6-3,13,.,.,TRBJ1-2,CASRQRFSGGYTF,TGTGCCAGCCGACAGAGGTTCAGTGGTGGCTACACCTTC
TRBV5-1,15,TRBD1,.,TRBJ1-1,CASSSGTGANTEAFF,TGCGCCAGCAGCTCCGGGACAGGGGCGAACACTGAAGCTTTCTTT
TRBV20-1,15,TRBD2,.,TRBJ2-5,CSAITLAGARETQYF,TGCAGTGCTATTACCCTAGCGGGAGCTCGAGAGACCCAGTACTTC
TRBV7-2,14,TRBD2,.,TRBJ2-1,CASSPLAGPNEQFF,TGTGCCAGCAGCCCCCTAGCGGGCCCCAATGAGCAGTTCTTC
TRBV7-8,14,TRBD2,.,TRBJ2-7,CATSGLAGGYEQYF,TGTGCCACCTCGGGACTAGCGGGGGGATACGAGCAGTACTTC
TRBV5-6,16,.,few,TRBJ1-2,CASSLVSSSLIYGYTF,TGTGCCAGCAGCTTAGTCAGCAGCTCCTTAATCTATGGCTACACCTTC
TRBV11-3,16,.,.,TRBJ1-2,CASSPGGLGPHYGYTF,TGTGCCAGCAGCCCCGGAGGGCTGGGACCCCACTATGGCTACACCTTC
TRBV4-2,13,.,once,TRBJ1-6,CASSQGRDSPLHF,TGTGCCAGCAGCCAAGGAAGAGATTCACCCCTCCACTTT
TRBV19,14,TRBD1,.,TRBJ1-5,CASRTGGGSQPQHF,TGTGCCAGTAGGACAGGGGGCGGGAGTCAGCCCCAGCATTTT
TRBV6-1,13,.,few,TRBJ2-5,CASRGWQQETQYF,TGTGCCAGCAGAGGGTGGCAGCAAGAGACCCAGTACTTC
TRBV7-2,14,.,.,TRBJ1-1,CASSRPDTYTEAFF,TGTGCCAGCAGCCGTCCGGACACCTACACTGAAGCTTTCTTT
TRBV7-2,15,TRBD1,.,TRBJ2-3,CASSLSQGVGDTQYF,TGTGCCAGCAGCTTATCGCAGGGGGTTGGAGATACGCAGTATTTT
TRBV7-9,14,TRBD2,.,TRBJ2-7,CASSLSGGTNEQYF,TGTGCCAGCAGCTTAAGCGGGGGGACCAACGAGCAGTACTTC
TRBV20-1,13,.,few,TRBJ1-5,CSASGWSNQPQHF,TGCAGTGCCTCCGGTTGGAGCAATCAGCCCCAGCATTTT
TRBV21-1,15,.,.,TRBJ1-1,CASSKAGDGNTEAFF,TGTGCCAGCAGCAAAGCGGGAGACGGGAACACTGAAGCTTTCTTT
TRBV12-3/TRBV12-4,13,.,.,TRBJ2-7,CASSLRASYEQYF,TGTGCCAGCAGCTTAAGGGCGTCCTACGAGCAGTACTTC
TRBV6-1,15,.,.,TRBJ2-1,CASRTAGRSYNEQFF,TGTGCCAGCAGGACCGCAGGGCGCTCCTACAATGAGCAGTTCTTC
TRBV6-5,14,.,few,TRBJ1-2,CASSSPGVNYGYTF,TGTGCCAGCAGTTCCCCAGGGGTAAACTATGGCTACACCTTC
TRBV27,14,TRBD1,.,TRBJ1-4,CASSWGTGGEKLFF,TGTGCCAGCAGTTGGGGGACAGGGGGTGAAAAACTGTTTTTT
TRBV6-4,14,.,.,TRBJ2-1,CASRLDPGANEQFF,TGTGCCAGCAGACTTGACCCAGGGGCCAATGAGCAGTTCTTC
TRBV7-2,16,.,.,TRBJ1-6,CASSLVESGGGSPLHF,TGTGCCAGCAGCTTAGTGGAGTCGGGGGGTGGTTCACCCCTCCACTTT
TRBV4-3,16,.,.,TRBJ1-2,CASSQDPNREGNGYTF,TGCGCCAGCAGCCAAGATCCCAACAGGGAGGGGAATGGCTACACCTTC
TRBV7-8,15,.,few,TRBJ2-2,CASSFSQENTGELFF,TGTGCCAGCAGCTTCAGCCAGGAGAACACCGGGGAGCTGTTTTTT
TRBV11-2,12,TRBD1,.,TRBJ2-3,CASSTGADTQYF,TGTGCCAGCAGCACAGGGGCAGATACGCAGTATTTT
TRBV12-1,11,.,.,TRBJ2-7,CASSFASEQYF,TGTGCCAGCAGCTTTGCTTCCGAGCAGTACTTC
TRBV11-2,14,.,.,TRBJ2-1,CASSLEVSYNEQFF,TGTGCCAGCAGCTTAGAGGTCTCCTACAATGAGCAGTTCTTC
TRBV7-9,16,.,few,TRBJ1-2,CASSLEGTPRLGGYTF,TGTGCCAGCAGCTTAGAAGGGACCCCGAGGTTGGGCGGCTACACCTTC
TRBV12-5,13,.,.,TRBJ1-5,CASGRGSNQPQHF,TGTGCTAGTGGCAGGGGCAGCAATCAGCCCCAGCATTTT
TRBV6-1,17,TRBD1,.,TRBJ2-2,CASSAKTGGANTGELFF,TGTGCCAGCAGTGCCAAGACAGGGGGCGCGAACACCGGGGAGCTGTTTTTT
TRBV7-2,16,.,.,TRBJ2-3,CASSPQGVSSTDTQYF,TGTGCCAGCAGCCCCCAAGGGGTTTCTAGCACAGATACGCAGTATTTT
TRBV7-9,16,TRBD1,.,TRBJ2-5,CASSRPLGTVQETQYF,TGTGCCAGCAGCCGGCCCTTGGGGACAGTACAAGAGACCCAGTACTTC
TRBV6-1,15,TRBD1,once,TRBJ2-7,CASSTGGQAFYEQYF,TGTGCCAGCAGTACTGGAGGACAGGCCTTCTACGAGCAGTACTTC
TRBV19,13,.,few,TRBJ1-1,CASSGRGRVEAFF,TGTGCCAGTAGTGGCCGGGGGCGGGTTGAAGCTTTCTTT